The next 28 T cell receptor beta chains were all read from a single sample in a study of blood T cell repertoires in COVID-19. The protocol was immunoSEQ multiplex PCR, while the TCRdb copy is restricted to in-frame clones and leaves out a portion. The sample comprises some 220,000 clones, around 85% of which are singletons, and approximately 3% rests with the top ten. Sequencing was done on a sample of PBMCs or T cells enriched from blood (not recorded which). The receptor source for this set is a woman aged 50 to 60 in a cohort exposed to, infected with or recovered from COVID-19 (not recorded which).

This clone was seen a handful of times. The chain employs TRBV28 and TRBJ1-6, with 10 bases matching TRBD1. There are 14 residues in the CDR3. V was pared by 6 bases and J by 10 bases, with 6 bases of the junction left unmatched. Germline V CDR1 and CDR2: MDHEN, SYDVKM. This CDR3 is CASRGTGVRSPLHF. CDR3 DNA sequence: TGTGCCAGCAGAGGGACAGGGGTTCGGTCACCCCTCCACTTT.

This chain connects TRBV10-1 to TRBJ2-7; D possibly corresponds to TRBD1 (5 bases). From germline, CDR1 is WNHNN and CDR2 SYGVQD (reference sequence). Trimming left V 5 bases short and J 4 bases short, with 15 bases between. The CDR3 runs 14 residues. CDR3: CASSNTGFPYEQYF. The CDR3 DNA reads as TGCGCCAGCAGTAACACAGGCTTCCCTTACGAGCAGTACTTC.

V gene TRBV9 combines with J gene TRBJ2-1; 7 positions match TRBD2. The CDR3 loop spans 14 amino acids. Per germline, CDR1 SGDLS and CDR2 YYNGEE. V trimming: 0 bases; J trimming: 5 bases; junction bases outside the gene matches: 2. This chain's CDR3 is CASSVAGGHNEQFF. Here the CDR3 DNA reads TGTGCCAGCAGCGTAGCGGGGGGTCACAATGAGCAGTTCTTC.

The chain links TRBV6-1 to TRBJ1-6; 7 bases match TRBD1. The J segment lost 9 bases and the V segment lost 0 bases, leaving 5 bases of the junction unmatched. The CDR3 sequence is 15 residues long. The V gene's germline CDR1 is MNHNS and CDR2 SASEGT. The CDR3 loop reads CASSEARTGRSPLHF. The CDR3 DNA follows: TGTGCCAGCAGTGAAGCGCGGACAGGTCGTTCACCCCTCCACTTT.

This clone was recorded only once. The chain recombines TRBV28 with TRBJ1-3; D call uncertain. Per the germline V gene, CDR1 is MDHEN and CDR2 is SYDVKM. V lost 2 bases to trimming and J lost 2 bases, with 10 bases between them. The CDR3 consists of 15 residues. The CDR3 protein is CASSLKAGTGNTIYF. CDR3 sequence (DNA): TGTGCCAGCAGTTTAAAAGCGGGGACTGGAAACACCATATATTTT.

This chain joins TRBV9 and TRBJ1-1, with 10 positions matching TRBD1. Per germline, CDR1 SGDLS and CDR2 YYNGEE. The length of the CDR3 is 17 residues. The junction had 15 bases not matched to a gene; V was cut back by 4 bases and J by 6 bases. CDR3 coding DNA: TGTGCCAGCAGCCCAGGGGTATTGGGACAGGGGACTCCTGAAGCTTTCTTT. Its translation is CASSPGVLGQGTPEAFF.

The rearrangement uses TRBV7-9 and TRBJ2-1, with D perhaps TRBD2 (5 bases). The CDR3 has 18 residues. Per the germline V gene, CDR1 is SEHNR and CDR2 is FQNEAQ (reference sequence). V was pared by 5 bases and J by 0 bases, with 20 bases between. Written as DNA, the CDR3 is TGTGCCAGCAGCACCCCCGCGGCGGGCTTTAGCTCCTACAATGAGCAGTTCTTC. This sequence encodes CASSTPAAGFSSYNEQFF.

This clone showed up just once. This chain connects TRBV6-6 to TRBJ1-5; D may be TRBD1 (6 bases). CDR1 and CDR2 from the germline V gene are MNHNY and SVGAGI (reference sequence). The V end lost 0 bases, the J end lost 7 bases, and 16 bases lay between the germline ends. The CDR3 contains 16 residues. Written as DNA, the CDR3 is TGTGCCAGCAGTTACTCGAGGCAGGGGCCTTCCCAGCCCCAGCATTTT. This translates into CASSYSRQGPSQPQHF.

The chain recombines TRBV7-2 with TRBJ1-2; TRBD1 is a possible D gene (6 bases). Trimming shortened V by 7 bases and J by 4 bases, and 16 bases separated the two germline ends. CDR1 is SGHTA, CDR2 FQGNSA, per germline. The CDR3 consists of 14 residues. This CDR3 reads CASTLVTGSYGYTF. CDR3 coding DNA: TGTGCCAGCACCCTAGTCACAGGGTCCTATGGCTACACCTTC.

The chain combines TRBV15 with TRBJ2-5, with 10 bases fitting TRBD1. Germline assignment: CDR1 LNHNV and CDR2 YYDKDF (reference sequence). The CDR3 extends over 18 amino acids. With 2 bases clipped from V and 2 bases from J, the junction kept 11 bases outside the gene matches. CDR3 loop: CATSRPHRRTGGQETQYF. CDR3 coding DNA: TGTGCCACCAGCAGACCTCACCGTCGGACAGGGGGGCAAGAGACCCAGTACTTC. Complete variable domain (other parts from reference TRBV15 and TRBJ2-5): DAMVIQNPRYQVTQFGKPVTLSCSQTLNHNVMYWYQQKSSQAPKLLFHYYDKDFNNEADTPDNFQSRRPNTSFCFLDIRSPGLGDTAMYLCATSRPHRRTGGQETQYFGPGTRLLVL.

The rearrangement links TRBV2 to TRBJ1-3; TRBD1 matches at 9 bases. V lost 5 bases to trimming and J lost 8 bases; unmatched junction nucleotides: 7. This CDR3 contains 14 residues. Germline V gene data show CDR1 as SNHLY and CDR2 as FYNNEI. CDR3 sequence: CASSRTGEGDTIYF. The CDR3 nucleotides are TGTGCCAGCAGTCGGACAGGGGAGGGAGACACCATATATTTT. The full variable domain, completed using reference TRBV2 and TRBJ1-3, is EPEVTQTPSHQVTQMGQEVILRCVPISNHLYFYWYRQILGQKVEFLVSFYNNEISEKSEIFDDQFSVERPDGSNFTLKIRSTKLEDSAMYFCASSRTGEGDTIYFGEGSWLTVV.

The V gene is TRBV30, the J gene TRBJ1-2, with D possibly matching TRBD1 (5 bases). This CDR3 is 14 amino acids long. Germline V CDR1 and CDR2: GTSNPN, SVGIG (reference sequence). V shed 2 bases and J shed 5 bases, with 15 bases lying between them. CDR3 DNA: TGTGCCTGGAGTTTGGGGAGGGGAGGATATGGCTACACCTTC. This translates into CAWSLGRGGYGYTF.

A remark on this clone: A junction end diverges from the germline sequence, so it may reflect a read error. This chain connects TRBV7-7 to TRBJ2-1; TRBD1 might be the D (5 bases). The CDR3 spans 13 residues. CDR1 SSHAT and CDR2 FNYEAQ come from the germline V gene (reference sequence). CDR3 nucleotides: TGTGCTAGCAGCCTAGGGGCTAACAATGAGCAGTTCTTC. This gives the protein CASSLGANNEQFF.

This chain uses TRBV7-8 with TRBJ2-2; 9 nucleotides align to TRBD2. The junction had 10 bases not matched to a gene; V was cut back by 1 base and J by 4 bases. Germline CDR1 SGHVS, CDR2 FQNEAQ. The CDR3 is made up of 18 amino acids. The CDR3 loop reads CASSLVHGGGALTGELFF. Written as DNA, the CDR3 is TGTGCCAGCAGCTTAGTTCATGGCGGGGGGGCCCTCACCGGGGAGCTGTTTTTT.

This chain joins TRBV7-9 and TRBJ2-2; D might be TRBD2 (5 bases). Germline V gives CDR1 SEHNR, CDR2 FQNEAQ (reference sequence). Trimming removed 5 bases from V and 7 bases from J, with 11 bases in between. The CDR3 has 13 amino acids. The CDR3 DNA reads TGTGCCAGCAGCCCAACTAGGGTCGGGGAGCTGTTTTTT. Translated, it gives CASSPTRVGELFF.

The rearrangement uses TRBV6-2 or TRBV6-3 and TRBJ2-5, with TRBD2 matching 7 bases. V lost 6 bases to trimming and J lost 0 bases; unmatched junction nucleotides: 16. The length of the CDR3 is 18 residues. The germline V gene has CDR1 MNHEY and CDR2 SVGEGT. CDR3 DNA: TGTGCCAGCAGCCAACTCACCTCCGGGGGGAAGTACCAAGAGACCCAGTACTTC. This codes for CASSQLTSGGKYQETQYF.

The V call is TRBV9, the J call TRBJ2-3; perhaps TRBD2 as D (6 bases). V dropped 0 bases and J dropped 0 bases, with 8 bases sitting between them. The germline V gene has CDR1 SGDLS and CDR2 YYNGEE. This CDR3 has 15 amino acids. The CDR3 DNA follows: TGTGCCAGCAGCGTAGCAGGGACTAGCACAGATACGCAGTATTTT. Its protein product is CASSVAGTSTDTQYF.

The chain has TRBV18 and TRBJ1-1, with 8 positions matching TRBD1. CDR1 and CDR2 from the germline V gene are KGHSH and LQKENI. The CDR3 runs 13 residues. Germline trimming cut 3 bases from V and 4 bases from J; bases unmatched to any gene: 1. In nucleotides, the CDR3 is TGTGCCAGCTCACCCACAGGGGGCACTGAAGCTTTCTTT. Residues: CASSPTGGTEAFF.

This chain uses TRBV2 with TRBJ1-1; no clear D. Trimming left V 2 bases short and J 1 base short, with 11 bases between. The CDR3 is 15 residues long. Germline values: CDR1 SNHLY, CDR2 FYNNEI. The CDR3 reads CASSEMAGANTEAFF. CDR3 DNA: TGTGCCAGCAGTGAAATGGCGGGAGCGAACACTGAAGCTTTCTTT.

This clone appeared a single time. This sequence joins TRBV10-3 and TRBJ1-5, with D uncertain. Germline lookup yields CDR1 ENHRY and CDR2 SYGVKD. CDR3 size: 13 residues. Between the trimmed V and J ends, which lost 3 bases and 5 bases, there was a span of 8 bases. CDR3 loop: CAISDRVDQPQHF. The DNA of the CDR3 is TGTGCCATCAGTGATCGGGTAGATCAGCCCCAGCATTTT.

The V call is TRBV7-3, the J call TRBJ2-1; 8 nucleotides align to TRBD2. The CDR3 runs to 15 residues. Germline loops: CDR1 SGHTA, CDR2 FQGTGA. J gave up 7 bases and V 5 bases, and 10 bases lay outside the gene matches. DNA of the CDR3: TGTGCCAGCAGCCCACAGCGGACTAGCAGGAATGAGCAGTTCTTC. Translation: CASSPQRTSRNEQFF.

Comment on this clone: At the DNA level, this CDR3 is encoded by other sequences in the same sample as well. The chain carries TRBV4-2 and TRBJ1-1; possible D gene TRBD1, 5 bases. V lost 0 bases to trimming and J lost 2 bases, with 7 bases between them. This CDR3 spans 14 amino acids. Germline V gene lookup returns CDR1 LGHNA and CDR2 YNFKEQ. The DNA of the CDR3 is TGTGCCAGCAGCCAAGACAGGGTAAACACTGAAGCTTTCTTT. Amino acid sequence: CASSQDRVNTEAFF.

V gene TRBV7-3 combines with J gene TRBJ2-1; 11 nucleotides line up with TRBD2. V lost 1 base to trimming and J lost 4 bases; unmatched junction nucleotides: 3. CDR3 size: 16 residues. CDR1 is SGHTA and CDR2 is FQGTGA in the germline V gene. The CDR3 DNA reads as TGTGCCAGCAGCTTAATTGGGACTAGCGGATACAATGAGCAGTTCTTC. Its translation is CASSLIGTSGYNEQFF.

The V and J genes are TRBV5-5 and TRBJ1-2; possible D gene TRBD1, 5 bases. This CDR3 spans 14 amino acids. V gave up 4 bases and J gave up 4 bases, with 14 bases separating them. The germline gives CDR1 SGHKS, CDR2 YYEKEE (reference sequence). As DNA, the CDR3 is TGTGCCAGCAGCCGGGGGGGTGGAGGCTATGGCTACACCTTC. Translated: CASSRGGGGYGYTF.

Written as DNA, the CDR3 is TGTGCCAGCAGCCCCCGGAGGGGAGGCAACGAGCAGTACTTC. This codes for CASSPRRGGNEQYF. J is TRBJ2-7 and V is TRBV7-8; tentative D call: TRBD2 (6 bases). Between the trimmed V and J ends, which lost 5 bases and 5 bases, there was a span of 16 bases. The CDR3 totals 14 residues. Germline CDR1 and CDR2: SGHVS and FQNEAQ.

The chain joins TRBV19 to TRBJ1-5, with 8 nucleotides matching TRBD1. V trimming: 6 bases; J trimming: 0 bases; junction bases outside the gene matches: 7. The CDR3 is made up of 16 amino acids. CDR1 is LNHDA, CDR2 SQIVND, per germline (reference sequence). The CDR3 sequence is CASSRDRLYSNQPQHF. DNA of the CDR3: TGTGCCAGTAGCCGGGACAGGCTTTATAGCAATCAGCCCCAGCATTTT. Full variable domain (missing parts from reference TRBV19 and TRBJ1-5): DGGITQSPKYLFRKEGQNVTLSCEQNLNHDAMYWYRQDPGQGLRLIYYSQIVNDFQKGDIAEGYSVSREKKESFPLTVTSAQKNPTAFYLCASSRDRLYSNQPQHFGDGTRLSIL.

In this sample, this clone turned up once. The gene calls are TRBV30 and TRBJ1-6; TRBD1 might be the D (5 bases). With 7 bases removed from V and 7 bases from J, the gap between germline ends came to 17 bases. Germline CDR1 reads GTSNPN; CDR2 reads SVGIG (reference sequence). The CDR3 has 14 amino acids. The CDR3 reads CAYEGGTNNSPLHF. DNA of the CDR3: TGTGCCTACGAAGGAGGGACCAACAATTCACCCCTCCACTTT.

The chain couples TRBV4-2 to TRBJ2-1, with a tentative D call TRBD1 (7 bases). Germline CDR1 LGHNA, CDR2 YNFKEQ. The length of the CDR3 is 14 residues. Trimming stripped 8 bases from V and 5 bases from J, with 16 bases between. CDR3 DNA: TGTGCCAGCGTGGAGGGGGCCCTCAACAATGAGCAGTTCTTC. It specifies CASVEGALNNEQFF.